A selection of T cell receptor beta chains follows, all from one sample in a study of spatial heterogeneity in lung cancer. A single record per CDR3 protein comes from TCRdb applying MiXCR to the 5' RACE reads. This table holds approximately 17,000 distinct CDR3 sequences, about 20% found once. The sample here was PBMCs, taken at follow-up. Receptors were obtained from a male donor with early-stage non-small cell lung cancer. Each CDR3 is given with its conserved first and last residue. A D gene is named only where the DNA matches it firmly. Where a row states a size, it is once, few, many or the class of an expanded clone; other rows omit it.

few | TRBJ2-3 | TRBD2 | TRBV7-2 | TGTGCCAGCAGCCCGAGGGGTAGCGGGGGGGCTAGAGATACGCAGTATTTT | CASSPRGSGGARDTQYF
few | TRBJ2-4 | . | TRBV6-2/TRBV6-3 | TGTGCCAGCAGTTACGGTCGGCTAGCCAAAAACATTCAGTACTTC | CASSYGRLAKNIQYF
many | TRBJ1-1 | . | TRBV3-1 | TGTGCCAGCAGCCAAGGGAGTGGCGGGGACACTGAAGCTTTCTTT | CASSQGSGGDTEAFF
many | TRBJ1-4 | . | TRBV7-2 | TGTGCCAGCAGCACTCAGTGGGCAACTAATGAAAAACTGTTTTTT | CASSTQWATNEKLFF
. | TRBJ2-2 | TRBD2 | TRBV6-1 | TGTGCCAGCAGTGTCTTCCCGGGGGGACCCCTGAGCACCGGGGAGCTGTTTTTT | CASSVFPGGPLSTGELFF
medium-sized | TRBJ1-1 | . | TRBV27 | TGTGCCAGCAGTTTATTACAGGTAAAAGGAGAAGCTTTCTTT | CASSLLQVKGEAFF
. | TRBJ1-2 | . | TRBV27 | TGTGCCAGCAGTCCTGGGGAGGCCCTCTATGGCTACACCTTC | CASSPGEALYGYTF
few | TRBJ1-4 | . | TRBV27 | TGTGCCAGCAGTTTCGGGTCACGCGGGGAAAAACTGTTTTTT | CASSFGSRGEKLFF
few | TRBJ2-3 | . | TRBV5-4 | TGTGCCAGCAGCCTTAAGACAAGCACAGATACGCAGTATTTT | CASSLKTSTDTQYF
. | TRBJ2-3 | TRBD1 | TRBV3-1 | TGTGCCAGCACCCCTCTCTTGGCGGGGACAGGGGCAGATACGCAGTATTTT | CASTPLLAGTGADTQYF
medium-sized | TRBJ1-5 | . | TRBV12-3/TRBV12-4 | TGTGCCAGCAGTTTAATGGCAGGAGATCAGCCCCAGCATTTT | CASSLMAGDQPQHF
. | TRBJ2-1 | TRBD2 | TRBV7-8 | TGTGCCAGCAGACGAGGCGGGGGGTACAATGAGCAGTTCTTC | CASRRGGGYNEQFF
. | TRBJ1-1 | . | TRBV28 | TGTGCCAGCAGTTCTGGATTTGGCACTGAAGCTTTCTTT | CASSSGFGTEAFF
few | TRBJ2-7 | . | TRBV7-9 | TGTGCCAGCACCACCGGGCCCGTCGCCGAGCAGTACTTC | CASTTGPVAEQYF
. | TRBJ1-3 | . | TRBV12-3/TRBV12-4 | TGTGCCAGCAGTCGGATCCGCGGAAACACCATATATTTT | CASSRIRGNTIYF
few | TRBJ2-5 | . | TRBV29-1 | TGCAGCGTTGAAGATCAAGTGTACCAAGAGACCCAGTACTTC | CSVEDQVYQETQYF
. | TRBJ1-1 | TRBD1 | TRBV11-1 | TGTGCCAGCAGCTTAGGACTAGCTTGGGACAGCTTGAACACTGAAGCTTTCTTT | CASSLGLAWDSLNTEAFF
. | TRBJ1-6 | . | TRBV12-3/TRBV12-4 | TGTGCCAGCAGCGTCAGCACGTTCAATTCACCCCTCCACTTT | CASSVSTFNSPLHF
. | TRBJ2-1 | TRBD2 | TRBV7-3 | TGTGCCAGCAGCCTGGGCGCGGGGGGGTACAATGAGCAGTTCTTC | CASSLGAGGYNEQFF
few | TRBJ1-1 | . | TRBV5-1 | TGCGCCAGCAGCCTGCAGAGAAACACTGAAGCTTTCTTT | CASSLQRNTEAFF
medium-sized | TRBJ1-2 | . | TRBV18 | TGTGCCAGCTCACCACCGTCACAGGGTGGCTATGGCTACACCTTC | CASSPPSQGGYGYTF
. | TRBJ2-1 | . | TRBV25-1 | TGTGCCACTAGGAACTACAATGAGCAGTTCTTC | CATRNYNEQFF
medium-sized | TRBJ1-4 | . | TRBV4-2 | TGTGCCAGCAGCCAAGATAGTGGAGCAACTAATGAAAAACTGTTTTTT | CASSQDSGATNEKLFF
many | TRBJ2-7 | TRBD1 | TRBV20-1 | TGCAGTGCTGGAAACAGGGGTCAAAGCTCCTACGAGCAGTACTTC | CSAGNRGQSSYEQYF
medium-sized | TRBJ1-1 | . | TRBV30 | TGTGCCTGGAGACAACAGAACACTGAAGCTTTCTTT | CAWRQQNTEAFF
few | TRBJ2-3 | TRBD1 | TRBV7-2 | TGTGCCAGCAGCTCGACAGGGTTAGGCACAGATACGCAGTATTTT | CASSSTGLGTDTQYF
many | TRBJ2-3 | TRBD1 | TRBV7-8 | TGTGCCAGCAGCTCCGACAGGGGGCGCGATACGCAGTATTTT | CASSSDRGRDTQYF
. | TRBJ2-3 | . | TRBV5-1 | TGCGCCAGCAGCTTGGCCGGGCTAGATCGTGCGGATACGCAGTATTTT | CASSLAGLDRADTQYF
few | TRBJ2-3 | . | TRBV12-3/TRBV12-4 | TGTGCCAGCAGCCCTGGGGGAGATACGCAGTATTTT | CASSPGGDTQYF
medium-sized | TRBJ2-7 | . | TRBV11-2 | TGTGCCAGCAGCTTATTACAGGGCTCCTACGAGCAGTACTTC | CASSLLQGSYEQYF
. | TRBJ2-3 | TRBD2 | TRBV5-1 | TGCGCCAGCAGCCCGCGGGGGGCAGGAGATACGCAGTATTTT | CASSPRGAGDTQYF
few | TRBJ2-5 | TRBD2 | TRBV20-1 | TGCAGTGCTAGAAGCGGGGGGGCCTGGGAGACCCAGTACTTC | CSARSGGAWETQYF
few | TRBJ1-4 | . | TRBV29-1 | TGCAGCGTAGTGACAGGCTCTAATGAAAAACTGTTTTTT | CSVVTGSNEKLFF
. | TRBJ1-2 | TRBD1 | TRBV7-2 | TGTGCCAGCAGCTCGACCGGGACAGGGGCGATTGGCTACACCTTC | CASSSTGTGAIGYTF
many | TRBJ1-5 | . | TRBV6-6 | TGTTCGACCGGGGCAAGGGGCAATCAGCCCCAGCATTTT | CSTGARGNQPQHF
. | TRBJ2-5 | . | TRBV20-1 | TGCAGTGCTAGAGATACGAGCGGGCCTTCCCAAGAGACCCAGTACTTC | CSARDTSGPSQETQYF
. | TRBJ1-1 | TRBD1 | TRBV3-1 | TGTGCCAGCAGCCCCTTCCTCGGGACAGTCCTTGAAGCTTTCTTT | CASSPFLGTVLEAFF
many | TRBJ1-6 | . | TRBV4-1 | TGCGCCAGCAGCCAAGTTGGGCGGCAGATTAATTCACCCCTCCACTTT | CASSQVGRQINSPLHF
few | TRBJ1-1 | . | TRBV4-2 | TGTGCCAGCAGCCGAGGTCACCTCGAGGCTGAAGCTTTCTTT | CASSRGHLEAEAFF
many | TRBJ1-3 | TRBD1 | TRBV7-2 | TGTGCCAGCAGCTTAGGACAGGGGTTGGGCCAGTTTGTGGCCATATATTTT | CASSLGQGLGQFVAIYF
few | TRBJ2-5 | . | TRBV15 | TGTGCCACCAGCGAGGGATGGGCAGGGTCGGGGCAAGAGACCCAGTACTTC | CATSEGWAGSGQETQYF
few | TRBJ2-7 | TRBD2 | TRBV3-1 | TGTGCCAGCAGCCAAGGACTAGCGTCCTCCTACGAGCAGTACTTC | CASSQGLASSYEQYF
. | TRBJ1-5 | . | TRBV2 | TGTGCCAGCAGTGCACAACAGGGCAATCAGCCCCAGCATTTT | CASSAQQGNQPQHF
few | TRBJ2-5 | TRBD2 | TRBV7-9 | TGTGCCAGCTCTCCGGGGCTAGCGGGGATCAGCGAGACCCAGTACTTC | CASSPGLAGISETQYF
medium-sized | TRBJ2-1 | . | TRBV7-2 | TGTGCCAGCAGCAGACAGAGCTCCTACAATGAGCAGTTCTTC | CASSRQSSYNEQFF
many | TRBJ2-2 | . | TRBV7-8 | TGTGCCAGCAGCCCCAGGACGGGACCGAACACCGGGGAGCTGTTTTTT | CASSPRTGPNTGELFF
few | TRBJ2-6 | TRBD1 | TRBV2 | TGTGCCGGACAGGGTTCCGGGGCCAACGTCCTGACTTTC | CAGQGSGANVLTF
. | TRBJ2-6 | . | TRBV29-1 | TGCAGCGTTGAATTTACGGGCAGCCGGACCTTCTCTGGGGCCAACGTCCTGACTTTC | CSVEFTGSRTFSGANVLTF
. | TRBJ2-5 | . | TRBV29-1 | TGCAGCGTTGAAGATAGGCAGTACCAAGAGACCCAGTACTTC | CSVEDRQYQETQYF